The sequence of this T cell receptor beta chain was determined in a study of Graves' ophthalmopathy and Graves' hyperthyroidism (dated by TCRdb to 2017 to 2018). General notes on the study: Peripheral blood was collected at initial diagnosis, prior to any treatment. The study used TCR beta repertoire signatures to distinguish Graves' ophthalmopathy from Graves' hyperthyroidism and to predict progression to ophthalmopathy. In total, approximately 130 blood samples were TCR-sequenced: some 43 ophthalmopathy, some 75 hyperthyroidism and around 17 hyperthyroidism-to-ophthalmopathy patients. To explore V-J signatures that separate ophthalmopathy from hyperthyroidism, a discovery set of approximately 100 patients was enrolled, consisting of under 50 with ophthalmopathy and under 65 with stable hyperthyroidism. The independent validation cohort included under 20 hyperthyroidism patients plus 17 patients who later progressed from hyperthyroidism to ophthalmopathy. In a handful of hyperthyroidism patients, the T-cell repertoire of thyroid tissue was compared with the T-cell repertoire of blood. Following sample collection, hyperthyroidism patients were given methimazole at a starting dose of 30 mg daily, and ophthalmopathy patients were given high-dose intravenous methylprednisolone. The 100 or so discovery patients were divided at random into training and test sets in a 7:3 ratio. The paper as a whole reports these results and caveats: No statistical method was used to set the sample size in advance, and the investigators knew which group each participant was assigned to. Most of the expanded thyroid clonotypes with a frequency above 0.001 were also detected in blood, and it was suggested that the thyroid immune response may be reflected by blood repertoires. In validation, the model predicted ophthalmopathy progression with about 71% sensitivity and roughly 72% specificity; more than ten predicted patients were CT-confirmed with GO in a median of approximately six months. The 13-signature model separated ophthalmopathy from stable hyperthyroidism with 85% to 90% sensitivity and approximately 83% specificity in cross-validation, and 80%/75% in the test set.

Hyperthyroidism was considered stable if no progression to ophthalmopathy occurred within 18 months of follow-up. Hyperthyroidism patients were newly diagnosed, with disease duration under 2 months, and aged 18 to 65 years. Patients were excluded if they had other autoimmune diseases, uncontrolled infections, pregnancy or lactation. Clinical symptoms, serum thyroxine, TRAb, thyroid ultrasound and orbital computed tomography were used for diagnosis. PBMCs were isolated from approximately 10 ml of fresh peripheral blood by Ficoll-Paque density gradient centrifugation. Total RNA was extracted with Trizol reagent and quality-checked on an Agilent 2100 Bioanalyzer. This clonotype was counted at least ten times. The antigen this receptor binds is unknown. No base quality values were provided; no much bigger clone lies one nucleotide off. For repertoire sequencing, the TCR beta CDR3 regions were amplified from RNA transcripts. The first round was an RT-PCR using HTBI primers with the Qiagen OneStep RT-PCR kit, and this first round was followed by a second-round multiplex PCR, then size selection and purification. Libraries were sequenced paired-end with 100 bp reads on an Illumina HiSeq2000. The paper's processing steps were these. SOAPnuke was used to process the reads, throwing out any read that had adapters, had uncalled bases, had a mean Phred below 15, or lacked an exact constant-primer or identifier match. COPE v1.2.5 was used to merge the high-quality paired reads. Unique nucleotide sequences were defined as clonotypes and aligned to IMGT TRB V, D and J references using MiTCR v1.1. Only V-J combinations with frequency above 0.0001 were analysed, covering over 99% of repertoires. For each V-J combination, a TCR clonal expansion and chaos score was defined as F50 clonal expansion divided by the chaos observed in the TCRdist matrix. Welch's t-statistics and random forest were used to reduce features to over ten V-J combinations, which were fed into a naive Bayes classifier. The similarity between thyroid and blood repertoires was quantified using the Morisita-Horn index. Starting from the raw public reads, TCRdb applied fastp trimming at Q25, assembled clones with MiXCR and retained in-frame beta chains. Every CDR3 protein is listed once, alongside the most common genes and DNA of its rows. TCRdb, not the original authors, processed these V and J calls. Counted in this sample were about 390,000 distinct CDR3 sequences; about 16% of them appeared once. 5.5% to 7% of the sample is held by the ten biggest clonotypes.

V loses 4 bases of germline sequence and J loses 10 bases, and the interval between the two ends is 16 bases. The germline V gene (reference sequence) specifies MNHEY as CDR1 and SMNVEV as CDR2. The cysteine opens and the phenylalanine closes a CDR3 of 13 amino acids. The sequence is cut down to CDR3 DNA, 39 bases in frame from base 1. The V gene is TRBV27 and the J gene is TRBJ1-1, with the D gene call left open. This receptor was identified in a woman aged 18 to 35 with stable Graves' hyperthyroidism. Donor details come from another sample of the same person, matched by shared clones. Sequencing input: peripheral blood. CDR3 sequence: CASSSPYLRGAFF. The DNA is as follows: TGTGCCAGCAGTTCCCCGTATCTCCGGGGAGCTTTCTTT.